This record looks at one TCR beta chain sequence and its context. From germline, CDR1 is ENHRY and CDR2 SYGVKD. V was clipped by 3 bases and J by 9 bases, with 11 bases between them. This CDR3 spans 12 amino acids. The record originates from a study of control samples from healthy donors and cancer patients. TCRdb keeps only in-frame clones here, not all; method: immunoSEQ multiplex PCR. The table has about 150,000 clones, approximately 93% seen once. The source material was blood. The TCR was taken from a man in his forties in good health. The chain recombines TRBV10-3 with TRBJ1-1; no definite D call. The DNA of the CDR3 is TGTGCCATCAGTGACCCTACAAGAAAAGCTTTCTTT. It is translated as CAISDPTRKAFF.